These T cell receptor beta chains were read from a single sample in a study of blood T cell repertoires in COVID-19. Clones were read by immunoSEQ multiplex PCR, and TCRdb kept only the in-frame ones, dropping some. The sample yields roughly 190,000 clones, around four fifths seen once. The sequenced sample consisted of peripheral blood. All receptors derive from a woman aged 35 to 49 with acute or convalescent COVID-19. Each CDR3 is given with its conserved first and last residue. The D gene is left open where the match is weak. Where a row states a size, it is once, few, many or the class of an expanded clone; other rows omit it.

J: TRBJ2-1
D: TRBD2
size: NA
V: TRBV5-6
DNA: TGTGCCAGCAGGCCTTACTCGACTAGCGGAAATAGGCAGTTCTTC
CDR3: CASRPYSTSGNRQFF

J: TRBJ1-5
D: NA
size: NA
V: TRBV5-4
DNA: TGTGCCAGCAGCTTGGCCCCGGGAGGCAATCAGCCCCAGCATTTT
CDR3: CASSLAPGGNQPQHF

J: TRBJ1-6
D: TRBD1
size: once
V: TRBV5-1
DNA: TGCGCCAGCAGCTCAGGGGGCGCAGAAAATTCACCCCTCCACTTT
CDR3: CASSSGGAENSPLHF

J: TRBJ2-5
D: NA
size: NA
V: TRBV30
DNA: TGTGCCTGGAGACCACTGCCGGGTGACGGAGAGTTGGACCAGTACTTC
CDR3: CAWRPLPGDGELDQYF

J: TRBJ2-7
D: TRBD2
size: NA
V: TRBV2
DNA: TGTGCCAGCAGTGTCGCGACTAGCGGTTACTACGAGCAGTACTTC
CDR3: CASSVATSGYYEQYF

J: TRBJ1-2
D: TRBD1
size: NA
V: TRBV28
DNA: TGTGCCAGCAGCCAGGGACAGCTTTCTAACTATGGCTACACCTTC
CDR3: CASSQGQLSNYGYTF

J: TRBJ1-1
D: NA
size: NA
V: TRBV12-3/TRBV12-4
DNA: TGTGCCAGCAGAAACCAGGTGAACACTGAAGCTTTCTTT
CDR3: CASRNQVNTEAFF

J: TRBJ1-6
D: TRBD1
size: NA
V: TRBV11-2
DNA: TGTGCCAGCAGCTTCAGACAGGGACCCCTCCACTTT
CDR3: CASSFRQGPLHF

J: TRBJ2-1
D: TRBD1
size: NA
V: TRBV5-1
DNA: TGCGCCAGCAGATTGCTTCAACAGGGGTACAATGAGCAGTTCTTC
CDR3: CASRLLQQGYNEQFF

J: TRBJ1-6
D: NA
size: NA
V: TRBV27
DNA: TGTGCCAGCAGTTTATCATCCTTTATTGGGAGTTCACCCCTCCACTTT
CDR3: CASSLSSFIGSSPLHF

J: TRBJ1-4
D: NA
size: NA
V: TRBV2
DNA: TGTGCCAGCAGTGGGACAGCGCAGAGTGAAAAACTGTTTTTT
CDR3: CASSGTAQSEKLFF

J: TRBJ2-1
D: TRBD2
size: NA
V: TRBV9
DNA: TGTGCCAGCAGCGTAGGGACTAGGAATGAGCAGTTCTTC
CDR3: CASSVGTRNEQFF

J: TRBJ2-1
D: NA
size: NA
V: TRBV3-1/TRBV3-2
DNA: TGTGCCAGCAGCCAACTGTATGCAGGCTCCTACAATGAGCAGTTCTTC
CDR3: CASSQLYAGSYNEQFF

J: TRBJ1-4
D: NA
size: NA
V: TRBV30
DNA: TGTGCCTGGACGCGCCAGGGTGAAAAACTGTTTTTT
CDR3: CAWTRQGEKLFF

J: TRBJ2-5
D: NA
size: NA
V: TRBV6-5
DNA: TGTGCCAGCAGCAGTACAGGGATGGAGACCCAGTACTTC
CDR3: CASSSTGMETQYF

J: TRBJ2-7
D: NA
size: NA
V: TRBV3-1/TRBV3-2
DNA: TGTGCCAGCAGCCAGAGCGGACGCCGGGTGGACGAGCAGTACTTC
CDR3: CASSQSGRRVDEQYF

J: TRBJ1-1
D: NA
size: NA
V: TRBV7-6
DNA: TGTGCCAGCAGCTTAGTGGGTGGGTTCGAGGTTCAAGCTTTCTTT
CDR3: CASSLVGGFEVQAFF

J: TRBJ1-6
D: TRBD1
size: NA
V: TRBV6-4
DNA: TGTGCCAGCAGCGCGGACAGGGTTGGTTCACCCCTCCACTTT
CDR3: CASSADRVGSPLHF

J: TRBJ1-1
D: TRBD1
size: NA
V: TRBV5-1
DNA: TGCGCCAGCAGCCAGACCGGGACAGGGGGGATTGAAGCTTTCTTT
CDR3: CASSQTGTGGIEAFF